The subject of this entry is one T cell receptor (beta chain). The method was immunoSEQ multiplex PCR; TCRdb's version includes in-frame clones alone and lacks a portion of them. The sample holds some 130,000 clones; approximately 94% are singletons and the top ten take 1.7%. This sample is drawn from a study of control samples from healthy donors and cancer patients. J gave up 3 bases and V 2 bases, and 2 bases lay outside the gene matches. The CDR3 extends over 14 amino acids. The germline V gene has CDR1 MNHEY and CDR2 SVGAGI. Sequenced input: PBMCs. J is TRBJ1-2 and V is TRBV6-5; 8 positions match TRBD1. This TCR was sampled from a man aged 50-60 years with head and neck cancer. The CDR3 nucleotides read TGTGCCAGCAGTTACGACAGGGGACACTATGGCTACACCTTC. Its translation is CASSYDRGHYGYTF.